Listed below are T cell receptor beta chains from one sample, sequenced in a study of blood T cell repertoires in COVID-19. The table came from immunoSEQ multiplex PCR; TCRdb's copy has only in-frame clones and leaves some out. The sample holds about 130,000 clones, around 85% seen once. Sequencing was carried out using peripheral blood. Receptors originate from a human donor in a cohort sampled during active COVID-19. Each CDR3 is given with its conserved first and last residue.

TRBV7-6	TRBJ2-3	CASSLGLAGTDTQYF
TRBV18	TRBJ1-1	CASSPSGQGEAFF
TRBV6-5	TRBJ1-1	CASSQQGEAFF
TRBV10-2	TRBJ2-2	CASSEAHLAGAGELFF
TRBV13	TRBJ2-3	CASSQYARTSGRSATDTQYF
TRBV6-6	TRBJ1-5	CASSSFDRGNQPQHF
TRBV4-3	TRBJ2-3	CASSYTGSGADTQYF
TRBV30	TRBJ1-2	CAWRPEGSTGYTF
TRBV5-1	TRBJ2-3	CASSPGGGLMQYF
TRBV13	TRBJ2-3	CASNPSGFTDTQYF
TRBV6-4	TRBJ2-1	CASSVGVSSYNEQFF
TRBV25-1	TRBJ1-2	CASSEVTGYTF
TRBV7-2	TRBJ2-7	CASSRTALGEQYF
TRBV30	TRBJ1-1	CAWSTGARTEAFF
TRBV19	TRBJ1-5	CASEITGGTGNQPQHF
TRBV27	TRBJ2-1	CASSYRDRWNEQFF
TRBV6-1	TRBJ1-6	CASSGTGTGGGGRSPLHF
TRBV28	TRBJ2-5	CASSGTGTGGWETQYF
TRBV5-1	TRBJ1-3	CASSLDLRGSGNTIYF
TRBV7-2	TRBJ2-2	CASSFVGGGTGELFF
TRBV2	TRBJ2-5	CATTGGSETQYF
TRBV11-3	TRBJ2-7	CASSLGTSDSYEQYF
TRBV7-8	TRBJ2-5	CASSHSGRAETQYF
TRBV4-3	TRBJ1-2	CASSPRDSSYGYTF
TRBV19	TRBJ2-1	CASRPLAGPNNEQFF
TRBV7-2	TRBJ1-1	CASSLVGDRGGDTEAFF
TRBV11-3	TRBJ2-1	CASSSKTSGGTSSYNEQFF
TRBV2	TRBJ2-7	CASSVRSLSYEQYF
TRBV9	TRBJ2-5	CASSLASGRREETQYF
TRBV27	TRBJ2-1	CASIRRLAGGPSYNEQFF
TRBV6-5	TRBJ1-1	CASTVVDRANTEAFF
TRBV24-1	TRBJ1-5	CATSDFHNRKKGQGCQPQHF
TRBV27	TRBJ2-1	CASSLIAPAAGAPNEQFF
TRBV6-6	TRBJ1-2	CASSTGQGGGYTF
TRBV19	TRBJ1-1	CASSIESEAFF
TRBV19	TRBJ2-2	CASNDRIGTTNTGELFF
TRBV7-2	TRBJ2-1	CASTPWLAGGNEQFF
TRBV5-1	TRBJ1-1	CASSLGAGEWAFF
TRBV14	TRBJ1-3	CASSQVGGHRNTIYF
TRBV5-5	TRBJ2-2	CASSLDRPTGELFF
TRBV2	TRBJ1-5	CASSKDGTEFYQPQHF
TRBV10-3	TRBJ1-1	CAMSWDTGTEAFF
TRBV4-1	TRBJ2-5	CASSQDRAGGYQYF
TRBV5-6	TRBJ1-1	CASSFPGQGYRDTEAFF
TRBV6-6	TRBJ1-6	CASSYLDRVTSPLHF
TRBV9	TRBJ2-3	CASSVGLDADTQYF